This T cell receptor beta chain was documented in a study of brain metastases from non-small cell lung cancer. Assay: immunoSEQ multiplex PCR; the TCRdb copy retains only in-frame clones and omits some. The table includes over 2,000 clones, about 85% detected once. As for this clone: This CDR3 is also generated by other DNA sequences in the sample.

The V and J ends lost 3 bases and 5 bases respectively, with 13 bases between them. Germline V CDR1 and CDR2: KGHSH, LQKENI. The CDR3 contains 14 residues. The clonotype originates from a donor at least 40 years old with non-small cell lung cancer. Sequencing used primary lung tumor tissue. This chain uses TRBV18 with TRBJ2-5; D unclear. CDR3 nucleotide sequence: TGTGCCAGCTCACCCCGACTCGCCCCGGAGACCCAGTACTTC. Residues: CASSPRLAPETQYF.